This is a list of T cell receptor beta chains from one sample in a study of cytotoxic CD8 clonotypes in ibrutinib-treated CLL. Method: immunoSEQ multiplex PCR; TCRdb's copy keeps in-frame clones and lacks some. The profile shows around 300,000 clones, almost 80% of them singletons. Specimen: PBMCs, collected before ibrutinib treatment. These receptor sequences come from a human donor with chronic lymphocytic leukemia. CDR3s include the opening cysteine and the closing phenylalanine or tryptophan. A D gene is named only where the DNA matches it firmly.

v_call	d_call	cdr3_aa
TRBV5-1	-	CASSLSETQYF
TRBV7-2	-	CASSGYGYEQFF
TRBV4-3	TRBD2	CASSQDFAGDTDTQYF
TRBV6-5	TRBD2	CASSPSRAGGGEQYF
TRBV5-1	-	CASSPLLGATYEQYF
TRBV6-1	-	CASKRWQENTEAFF
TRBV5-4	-	CASSLASSMVEQFF
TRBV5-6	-	CASSGVTGELFF
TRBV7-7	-	CASSLERRSGQFF
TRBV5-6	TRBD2	CASSLPWTSGRDTQYF
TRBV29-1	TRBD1	CSVSGERQGGYEQYF
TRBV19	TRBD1	CASRGQGSYGYTF
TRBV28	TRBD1	CASRKQGGTEAFF
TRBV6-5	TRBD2	CASMRGGRASNTQYF
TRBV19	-	CASNTGIGQPQHF
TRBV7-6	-	CASTASTGELFF
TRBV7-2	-	CASSLGGVNQPQHF
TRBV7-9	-	CASSWEGGVDTEAFF
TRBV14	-	CASSQSTPGQTQYF
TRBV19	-	CASSQGTNEKLFF
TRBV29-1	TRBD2	CSVSGSGRDTQYF
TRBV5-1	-	CASSLVSEKLFF
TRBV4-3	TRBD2	CASSQTPGLLNEQFF
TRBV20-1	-	CSANGYEQYF
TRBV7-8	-	CASSLINEQFF
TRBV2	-	CASSGSWYEQYF
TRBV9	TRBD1	CASPPDRFGSVLGTQYF
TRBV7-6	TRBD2	CASSLASGSSPWGEQFF
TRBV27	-	CASSLHVGTQYF
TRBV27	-	CASSRWGQPQHF
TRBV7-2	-	CASSTRGPYYGYTF
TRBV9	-	CASSVREWAGELFF
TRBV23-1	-	CASTSGCLAEQYF
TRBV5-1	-	CASSSQAGLEIGEQFF
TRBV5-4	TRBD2	CASSFGLLAGGAGELFF
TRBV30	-	CAWSVWQPNTEAFF
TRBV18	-	CASSPPSKSSYEQYF
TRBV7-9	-	CASSLQGMWSETQYF
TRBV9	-	CASSVVGGNTGELFF
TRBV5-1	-	CASSLDTPPGEQYF
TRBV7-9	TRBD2	CASSLTPLSGGYNEQFF
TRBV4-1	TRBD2	CASSQDPGLAEGGTQYF
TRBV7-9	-	CASSLAGLGGAITYEQYF
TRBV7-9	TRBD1	CASSLVSGTAGNIIYF
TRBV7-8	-	CASSLFSPRVGQPQHF
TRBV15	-	CATSRSTFSGNTIYF
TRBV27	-	CASSLSYSYTEAFF
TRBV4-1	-	CASSQAWGQETQYF
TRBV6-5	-	CASRIQGTGEQYF
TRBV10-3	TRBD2	CAISWTSGASYEQYF
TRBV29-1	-	CSVEDLKAEHYNEQFF
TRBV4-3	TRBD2	CASSQGLAGGYNEQFF
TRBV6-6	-	CASRSEDPESLYEQYF
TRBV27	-	CASGGQGVNTDTQYF
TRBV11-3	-	CASVVRDSSYEQYF
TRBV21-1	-	CASSKVPGEAREQFF
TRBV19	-	CASSMGVPQHF